This is a list of T cell receptor beta chains from one sample in a study of blood T cell repertoires in COVID-19. Repertoires were generated with immunoSEQ multiplex PCR, while TCRdb's copy carries only in-frame clones and drops some. The table includes approximately 260,000 clones, 75% to 90% detected once. The sequenced material came from peripheral blood. These receptors originate from a woman aged 40 to 50 who had recovered from COVID-19. Each CDR3 is given with its conserved first and last residue. The D gene is left open where the match is weak. Expanded clones are given a class, and other clones once, few, many or no size at all.

J: TRBJ2-1; size: NA; D: NA; V: TRBV2; CDR3: CASRLAGTAGEQFF; DNA: TGTGCCAGCAGGCTGGCGGGGACGGCTGGAGAGCAGTTCTTC
J: TRBJ2-5; size: NA; D: TRBD1; V: TRBV2; CDR3: CASSGDRGRETQYF; DNA: TGTGCCAGCAGTGGGGACAGGGGGAGAGAGACCCAGTACTTC
J: TRBJ1-2; size: NA; D: TRBD1; V: TRBV10-3; CDR3: CAINEQGASYGYTF; DNA: TGTGCCATCAACGAACAGGGGGCTAGCTATGGCTACACCTTC
J: TRBJ2-3; size: once; D: NA; V: TRBV24-1; CDR3: CATSFGHLTDTQYF; DNA: TGTGCCACCAGCTTTGGGCATCTCACAGATACGCAGTATTTT
J: TRBJ2-1; size: NA; D: NA; V: TRBV19; CDR3: CASSVNDRNEQFF; DNA: TGTGCCAGTAGTGTTAATGACAGGAATGAGCAGTTCTTC
J: TRBJ2-5; size: NA; D: TRBD1; V: TRBV18; CDR3: CASSPRDRIQETQYF; DNA: TGTGCCAGCTCACCTAGGGACAGGATCCAAGAGACCCAGTACTTC
J: TRBJ2-3; size: NA; D: TRBD2; V: TRBV5-6; CDR3: CASSSGLAGVFWDTQYF; DNA: TGTGCCAGCAGCTCAGGACTAGCGGGGGTATTTTGGGATACGCAGTATTTT
J: TRBJ2-5; size: NA; D: TRBD2; V: TRBV7-2; CDR3: CASSFWNLADLKTQYF; DNA: TGTGCCAGCAGCTTCTGGAATCTAGCGGATCTGAAGACCCAGTACTTC
J: TRBJ2-1; size: NA; D: TRBD1; V: TRBV27; CDR3: CASSFFFGTGEGTEQFF; DNA: TGTGCCAGCAGTTTCTTCTTTGGGACAGGGGAAGGCACTGAGCAGTTCTTC
J: TRBJ1-1; size: NA; D: TRBD1; V: TRBV4-1; CDR3: CASSSRGTGNFREAFF; DNA: TGCGCCAGCAGCAGCCGTGGGACAGGGAATTTTCGTGAAGCTTTCTTT
J: TRBJ2-3; size: NA; D: TRBD1; V: TRBV27; CDR3: CASTSTGGDTDTQYF; DNA: TGTGCCAGCACCTCCACAGGGGGTGACACAGATACGCAGTATTTT
J: TRBJ2-7; size: NA; D: NA; V: TRBV5-6; CDR3: CASSADNYEQYF; DNA: TGTGCCAGCAGCGCGGACAACTACGAGCAGTACTTC
J: TRBJ2-5; size: NA; D: TRBD2; V: TRBV6-4; CDR3: CASSEGSSGGTETQYF; DNA: TGTGCCAGCAGTGAGGGGTCTAGCGGGGGCACGGAGACCCAGTACTTC
J: TRBJ1-1; size: NA; D: NA; V: TRBV6-6; CDR3: CASRLPGVNTEAFF; DNA: TGTGCCAGCAGGCTCCCGGGGGTGAACACTGAAGCTTTCTTT
J: TRBJ1-6; size: NA; D: NA; V: TRBV4-1; CDR3: CASSRGPAGDSPLHF; DNA: TGCGCCAGCAGCCGAGGGCCGGCAGGGGATTCACCCCTCCACTTT
J: TRBJ1-1; size: NA; D: NA; V: TRBV3-1/TRBV3-2; CDR3: CASSLYSDRNTEAFF; DNA: TGTGCCAGCAGCCTTTATTCGGACAGGAACACTGAAGCTTTCTTT
J: TRBJ2-2; size: NA; D: TRBD2; V: TRBV2; CDR3: CATNPLTSAGELFF; DNA: TGTGCCACTAACCCCCTGACTAGCGCCGGGGAGCTGTTTTTT
J: TRBJ1-2; size: NA; D: NA; V: TRBV12-3/TRBV12-4; CDR3: CASSFKARGYTF; DNA: TGTGCCAGCAGTTTTAAAGCTCGAGGCTACACCTTC
J: TRBJ1-2; size: NA; D: TRBD1; V: TRBV10-2; CDR3: CASSPRQGANYGYTF; DNA: TGCGCCAGCAGTCCTAGACAGGGCGCTAACTATGGCTACACCTTC
J: TRBJ1-4; size: once; D: TRBD1; V: TRBV19; CDR3: CASNPGQGALGEKLFF; DNA: TGTGCCTCAAACCCGGGACAGGGGGCGCTTGGTGAAAAACTGTTTTTT
J: TRBJ2-1; size: NA; D: NA; V: TRBV5-4; CDR3: CASSLSQGSYNEQFF; DNA: TGTGCCAGCAGCTTGAGTCAGGGTTCCTACAATGAGCAGTTCTTC
J: TRBJ2-7; size: NA; D: NA; V: TRBV12-5; CDR3: CASGPRGGEAYEQYF; DNA: TGTGCTAGTGGCCCGCGAGGCGGGGAGGCCTACGAGCAGTACTTC
J: TRBJ1-4; size: NA; D: TRBD1; V: TRBV30; CDR3: CAWSRDRGQEKLFF; DNA: TGTGCCTGGAGCCGCGACAGGGGGCAGGAAAAACTGTTTTTT
J: TRBJ2-1; size: NA; D: NA; V: TRBV10-1; CDR3: CASSAVGDNEQFF; DNA: TGCGCCAGCAGTGCCGTCGGGGACAATGAGCAGTTCTTC
J: TRBJ2-5; size: NA; D: TRBD1; V: TRBV6-2/TRBV6-3; CDR3: CASSRDSNQETQYF; DNA: TGTGCCAGCAGTAGGGACAGCAACCAAGAGACCCAGTACTTC
J: TRBJ2-1; size: few; D: TRBD2; V: TRBV13; CDR3: CASSRPSGRAGNEQFF; DNA: TGTGCCAGCAGCCGCCCTAGCGGGAGGGCGGGGAATGAGCAGTTCTTC
J: TRBJ2-1; size: NA; D: TRBD2; V: TRBV3-1/TRBV3-2; CDR3: CASSQEWGGDNEQFF; DNA: TGTGCCAGCAGCCAAGAGTGGGGGGGAGACAATGAGCAGTTCTTC
J: TRBJ1-4; size: NA; D: NA; V: TRBV7-9; CDR3: CASSLRGGGDEKLFF; DNA: TGTGCCAGCAGCCTACGAGGGGGAGGGGATGAAAAACTGTTTTTT
J: TRBJ1-2; size: NA; D: TRBD1; V: TRBV15; CDR3: CATSRDGTGGIYTF; DNA: TGTGCCACCAGCAGAGACGGGACAGGGGGCATCTACACCTTC
J: TRBJ1-6; size: NA; D: NA; V: TRBV5-1; CDR3: CASSSGQYNSPLHF; DNA: TGCGCCAGCAGCTCCGGACAGTATAATTCACCCCTCCACTTT
J: TRBJ2-5; size: NA; D: NA; V: TRBV29-1; CDR3: CSVVPQETQYF; DNA: TGCAGCGTTGTTCCACAAGAGACCCAGTACTTC
J: TRBJ1-1; size: once; D: TRBD1; V: TRBV12-5; CDR3: CASGLVSEQGPGGDFF; DNA: TGTGCTAGTGGTTTGGTATCTGAACAGGGGCCTGGCGGAGATTTCTTT
J: TRBJ2-3; size: NA; D: NA; V: TRBV18; CDR3: CASSPQDLVDTQYF; DNA: TGTGCCAGCTCACCACAGGACTTGGTAGATACGCAGTATTTT
J: TRBJ2-1; size: NA; D: TRBD2; V: TRBV2; CDR3: CASGETSGAYNEQFF; DNA: TGTGCCAGCGGTGAGACTAGCGGGGCCTACAATGAGCAGTTCTTC
J: TRBJ1-4; size: NA; D: NA; V: TRBV7-2; CDR3: CASNMNGGFLEKLFF; DNA: TGTGCCAGCAATATGAACGGGGGGTTTTTAGAAAAACTGTTTTTT
J: TRBJ2-3; size: NA; D: TRBD2; V: TRBV6-2/TRBV6-3; CDR3: CASSLRLAGVFTDTQYF; DNA: TGTGCCAGCAGTTTGCGACTAGCGGGAGTATTTACAGATACGCAGTATTTT
J: TRBJ1-2; size: NA; D: NA; V: TRBV27; CDR3: CASSSTQGTNYGYTF; DNA: TGTGCCAGCAGTTCTACTCAGGGTACTAACTATGGCTACACCTTC
J: TRBJ2-1; size: NA; D: NA; V: TRBV3-1/TRBV3-2; CDR3: CASSLTDNEQFF; DNA: TGTGCCAGCAGCCTAACAGACAATGAGCAGTTCTTC
J: TRBJ2-2; size: NA; D: TRBD2; V: TRBV19; CDR3: CASSRLAGGDGELFF; DNA: TGTGCCAGTAGCCGACTAGCGGGGGGTGACGGGGAGCTGTTTTTT
J: TRBJ1-5; size: NA; D: NA; V: TRBV28; CDR3: CASGGWDQPQHF; DNA: TGTGCCAGCGGCGGGTGGGATCAGCCCCAGCATTTT
J: TRBJ2-3; size: NA; D: TRBD2; V: TRBV11-3; CDR3: CASSSLGTSGTDTQYF; DNA: TGTGCCAGCAGCTCACTAGGGACTAGCGGCACAGATACGCAGTATTTT
J: TRBJ2-1; size: NA; D: TRBD1; V: TRBV9; CDR3: CASSKGAAYNEQFF; DNA: TGTGCCAGCAGCAAGGGGGCCGCCTACAATGAGCAGTTCTTC
J: TRBJ2-3; size: NA; D: TRBD2; V: TRBV13; CDR3: CASAETSGTDTQYF; DNA: TGTGCCAGTGCGGAGACTAGCGGCACAGATACGCAGTATTTT
J: TRBJ2-7; size: NA; D: NA; V: TRBV30; CDR3: CAWTEVSSVNEQYF; DNA: TGTGCCTGGACGGAGGTGAGCTCAGTCAACGAGCAGTACTTC
J: TRBJ2-1; size: NA; D: TRBD1; V: TRBV18; CDR3: CASSPNRGRGDEQFF; DNA: TGTGCCAGCTCCCCGAACAGGGGGCGAGGAGATGAGCAGTTCTTC